The 19 T cell receptor beta chains presented below share a single source sample, sequenced in a study of post-analysis software for immune sequencing data. These receptors have no known antigen. General observations from the study: The five TRBV segments detected at higher frequency in patients than in controls included TRBV5-6, TRBV5-1 and TRBV20-1.

TCR beta libraries were prepared from cDNA with unique molecular identifiers. TCRdb reprocessed the PCR reads via MiXCR and lists one record per CDR3 protein. The sample holds roughly 700,000 distinct CDR3 sequences, roughly 29% seen once. Sequencing was done on a sample of blood. These receptors all come from a girl aged 5-17 years with multiple sclerosis.

J is TRBJ2-2 and V is TRBV12-3 or TRBV12-4; D could derive from TRBD1 or TRBD2 (6 bases each). V lost 5 bases and J lost 6, with 10 bases in between. The CDR3 extends over 13 amino acids. As DNA, the CDR3 is TGTGCCAGCAGTCCGGGGGCGGCCGGGGAGCTGTTTTTT. Protein sequence: CASSPGAAGELFF.

This clonotype appeared a few times. The chain is built from TRBV15 and TRBJ2-7, with D unresolved. The CDR3 length is 13 residues. V was shortened by 1 base and J by 3 bases, with 7 bases between the two germline ends. CDR1 and CDR2 (germline): LNHNV, YYDKDF (reference sequence). CDR3 region: CATSRGGIYEQYF. DNA for the CDR3: TGTGCCACCAGCAGAGGAGGAATCTACGAGCAGTACTTC.

The chain joins TRBV9 to TRBJ2-6; D gene uncertain. Per the germline V gene, CDR1 is SGDLS and CDR2 is YYNGEE. V lost 2 bases, J lost 4 bases, and 7 bases lay in between. The length of the CDR3 is 14 residues. CDR3 amino acids: CASSVRGGANVLTF. CDR3 in DNA: TGTGCCAGCAGCGTTCGCGGAGGGGCCAACGTCCTGACTTTC.

The table lists this clonotype with a count of one. The J gene is TRBJ2-4, the V gene TRBV20-1; tentative D call: TRBD1 (5 bases). The DNA end is a closer match to TRBJ2-5, so the J assignment may be wrong. Germline V lookup: CDR1 DFQATT, CDR2 SNEGSKA (reference sequence). This CDR3 contains 14 residues. The CDR3 is CSARDLGVQETQYF. For the CDR3, the DNA is TGCAGTGCTAGAGATTTAGGGGTCCAAGAGACCCAGTACTTC.

The chain couples TRBV18 to TRBJ2-5, with 10 nucleotides matching TRBD2. V was clipped by 6 bases and J by 1 base; unmatched bases: 8. In germline, CDR1 is KGHSH, CDR2 LQKENI. The CDR3 loop spans 16 amino acids. Here the CDR3 reads CASSAALAGGQETQYF. In nucleotides, the CDR3 is TGTGCCAGCTCTGCGGCATTAGCGGGAGGCCAAGAGACCCAGTACTTC.

This clonotype showed up just a few times. The chain couples TRBV7-2 to TRBJ2-5; TRBD2 might be the D (6 bases). The CDR3 loop spans 17 amino acids. Germline lookup yields CDR1 SGHTA and CDR2 FQGNSA. V was clipped by 3 bases and J by 1 base, with 18 bases between them. This CDR3 is CASSLAVRGGPQETQYF. The DNA for the CDR3 is TGTGCCAGCAGCTTGGCCGTGCGGGGTGGACCCCAAGAGACCCAGTACTTC.

The V and J genes are TRBV24-1 and TRBJ2-1; D gene uncertain. Per germline, CDR1 KGHDR and CDR2 SFDVKD. There are 15 residues in the CDR3. V lost 4 bases to trimming and J lost 3 bases, with 12 bases between them. CDR3 residues: CATSEVGALYNEQFF. In DNA form, the CDR3 reads TGTGCCACCAGTGAAGTTGGCGCGCTCTACAATGAGCAGTTCTTC.

The rearrangement links TRBV15 to TRBJ1-5, with 7 bases matching TRBD1. CDR3 length: 14 amino acids. The germline CDR1 and CDR2 sequences are LNHNV and YYDKDF (reference sequence). The junction had 2 bases not matched to a gene; V was cut back by 6 bases and J by 0 bases. The CDR3 reads CATSGQDSNQPQHF. DNA of the CDR3: TGTGCCACCAGTGGACAGGATAGCAATCAGCCCCAGCATTTT.

This clonotype has just one count. The chain is built from TRBV20-1 and TRBJ2-7, with a weak D call TRBD2 (7 bases). The CDR3 consists of 14 residues. Germline V lookup: CDR1 DFQATT, CDR2 SNEGSKA (reference sequence). The V end was cut by 6 bases, the J end by 2 bases, with 17 bases between. DNA of the CDR3: TGCAGTGCCTGGGGGGGGCCGGGGGCCTACGAGCAGTACTTC. It specifies CSAWGGPGAYEQYF.

The J gene is TRBJ1-4, the V gene TRBV28, with 8 bases lining up with TRBD1. Germline trimming cut 2 bases from V and 7 bases from J; bases unmatched to any gene: 9. Germline lookup yields CDR1 MDHEN and CDR2 SYDVKM. This CDR3 comprises 16 residues. This CDR3 reads CASSLGSRGRVEKLFF. CDR3 coding DNA: TGTGCCAGCAGTTTAGGTTCCAGGGGGCGCGTTGAAAAACTGTTTTTT.

This clonotype has only a few counts. The chain employs TRBV12-3 or TRBV12-4 and TRBJ2-1; 10 bases fit TRBD2. Losses at the gene ends were 5 bases for V and 3 bases for J; bases not matched to a gene: 7. The CDR3 loop spans 16 amino acids. For the CDR3, the DNA is TGTGCCAGCAGTCCACCCCTAGCGGGAGTCTACAATGAGCAGTTCTTC. It encodes CASSPPLAGVYNEQFF.

The chain employs TRBV9 and TRBJ2-3, with 8 bases that match TRBD1. The CDR3 runs 13 residues. CDR1 and CDR2 (germline): SGDLS, YYNGEE. The ends lost 4 bases at V and 6 bases at J; junction bases unmatched: 4. The CDR3 DNA sequence: TGTGCCAGCAGCCTGACAGGGGTGGATACGCAGTATTTT. Residues: CASSLTGVDTQYF.

The chain uses TRBV7-2 and TRBJ2-1; D is ambiguous. CDR1 is SGHTA and CDR2 is FQGNSA in the germline V gene. V was pared by 5 bases and J by 13 bases, with 21 bases between. This CDR3 spans 14 amino acids. This chain's CDR3 is CASSPSRTKETQFF. The CDR3 coding sequence is TGTGCCAGCAGCCCGTCCCGGACGAAAGAGACCCAGTTCTTC.

J is TRBJ2-3 and V is TRBV10-3, with 7 bases lining up with TRBD1. The CDR3 loop spans 12 amino acids. V shed 3 bases and J 9 bases; nucleotides not matched to a gene: 3. In germline, CDR1 is ENHRY, CDR2 SYGVKD. CDR3 DNA: TGTGCCATCAGTGAAACAGGGGAGACGCAGTATTTT. The encoded protein is CAISETGETQYF.

The chain is built from TRBV2 and TRBJ1-2; 9 nucleotides agree with TRBD1. V gave up 0 bases and J gave up 5 bases; unmatched junction bases: 1. The CDR3 extends over 14 amino acids. Germline assignment: CDR1 SNHLY and CDR2 FYNNEI. The CDR3 bases are TGTGCCAGCAGTGAAGCGGGACAGGGTTATGGCTACACCTTC. Protein sequence: CASSEAGQGYGYTF.

This sequence joins TRBV6-2 or TRBV6-3 and TRBJ2-1, with TRBD2 matching over 11 bases. Germline trimming cut 0 bases from V and 2 bases from J; bases unmatched to any gene: 3. Germline CDR1 is MNHEY and CDR2 is SVGEGT. This CDR3 has 17 amino acids. CDR3 bases: TGTGCCAGCAGTTACTCGAAACTAGCGGGAGCCTACAATGAGCAGTTCTTC. Its translation is CASSYSKLAGAYNEQFF.

At least ten counts were recorded for this clonotype. CDR3 amino acids: CASSQRQGANTEAFF. For the CDR3, the DNA is TGTGCCAGCAGTCAGCGACAGGGGGCGAACACTGAAGCTTTCTTT. The V gene is TRBV27, the J gene TRBJ1-1; 10 positions match TRBD1. The V gene end was trimmed by 5 bases and the J gene end by 1 base; junction bases not matched to a gene: 4. CDR1 and CDR2 (germline): MNHEY, SMNVEV (reference sequence). The CDR3 spans 15 residues.

A remark on this clonotype: Compared with germline, one end of the junction differs, possibly owing to a read error. The chain carries TRBV5-1 and TRBJ1-5; D gene unclear. The CDR3 length is 15 residues. Germline CDR1 reads SGHRS; CDR2 reads YFSETQ. The CDR3 DNA follows: TGCGCCAGCGGCTTGGAATCGGATAGCAATCAGCCCCAGCATTTT. This encodes CASGLESDSNQPQHF.

The chain links TRBV5-5 to TRBJ1-4; D is possibly TRBD1 (5 bases). CDR1 SGHKS and CDR2 YYEKEE come from the germline V gene (reference sequence). With 3 bases removed from V and 7 bases from J, the gap between germline ends came to 10 bases. CDR3 length: 13 residues. This CDR3 is CASSWRGVEKLFF. The CDR3 DNA is TGTGCCAGCAGCTGGAGGGGCGTTGAAAAACTGTTTTTT.